Each of the 29 T cell receptor beta chains below was sequenced from the same sample in a study of cytomegalovirus exposure and HLA in healthy donors. The PCR used 60 Vbeta and 13 Jbeta primers. TCRdb's table, derived via immunoSEQ multiplex PCR, lists solely in-frame clones and lacks some. The sample records roughly 140,000 clones, 79% being singletons. Material: PBMCs. All receptors derive from a human donor in good health.

This rearrangement joins TRBV7-6 to TRBJ2-1; the D gene is possibly TRBD1 (6 bases). The CDR3 consists of 16 residues. Trimming pared 5 bases from V and 1 base from J, leaving 15 bases between. Germline-derived CDR1 and CDR2 are SGHVS and FNYEAQ. The CDR3 coding sequence is TGTGCCAGCAGCAACCCGACAGGCAGATCCTACAATGAGCAGTTCTTC. Encoded protein: CASSNPTGRSYNEQFF.

The chain employs TRBV4-1 and TRBJ2-7; 7 bases fit TRBD2. The CDR3 runs 16 residues. V gave up 0 bases and J gave up 4 bases; unmatched junction bases: 9. CDR1 MGHRA and CDR2 YSYEKL come from the germline V gene. CDR3 protein: CASSQDKGTTQYEQYF. The CDR3 DNA reads TGCGCCAGCAGCCAAGATAAGGGGACTACGCAGTACGAGCAGTACTTC.

This chain joins TRBV4-2 and TRBJ2-1, with 8 bases lining up with TRBD2. This CDR3 region has 18 residues. V lost 0 bases and J lost 3; bases outside the gene matches: 10. The germline CDR1 and CDR2 sequences are LGHNA and YNFKEQ. The CDR3 here is CASSQEISGGGLYNEQFF. CDR3 in DNA: TGTGCCAGCAGCCAAGAAATATCCGGGGGGGGACTCTACAATGAGCAGTTCTTC.

The gene calls are TRBV27 and TRBJ2-1; 11 bases fit TRBD1. The ends lost 2 bases at V and 10 bases at J; junction bases unmatched: 10. The CDR3 length is 16 residues. Germline lookup yields CDR1 MNHEY and CDR2 SMNVEV (reference sequence). The CDR3 loop reads CASSLEGTGGYHEQFF. The CDR3 DNA sequence: TGTGCCAGCAGTTTAGAAGGGACAGGGGGATACCACGAGCAGTTCTTC.

J is TRBJ2-3 and V is TRBV10-3; tentatively, D is TRBD2 (6 bases). The CDR3 runs 15 residues. Per the germline V gene, CDR1 is ENHRY and CDR2 is SYGVKD. Trimming pared 9 bases from V and 1 base from J, leaving 17 bases between. In nucleotides, the CDR3 is TGTGCCATAGACACCGGGGGTAAGGGCACAGATACGCAGTATTTT. Its protein is CAIDTGGKGTDTQYF.

The V and J genes are TRBV10-1 and TRBJ2-5; 9 bases are shared with TRBD2. The junction had 8 bases not matched to a gene; V was cut back by 4 bases and J by 5 bases. The CDR3 has 15 residues. Per the germline V gene, CDR1 is WNHNN and CDR2 is SYGVQD (reference sequence). CDR3 loop: CASSVKAGGHETQYF. DNA for the CDR3: TGCGCCAGCAGTGTGAAGGCGGGGGGGCACGAGACCCAGTACTTC.

Only one count was recorded for this clone. The DNA is left out, because the CDR3 cannot be placed on it with certainty; the CDR3 is given as TCRdb lists it. The chain couples TRBV29-1 to TRBJ2-2; the table's D call of TRBD1 was not tested on the DNA. Germline CDR1 SQVTM, CDR2 ANQGSEA. The CDR3 is made up of 17 amino acids, end residues included. The CDR3 loop is CSVGTGAPPREHRGAVF.

J is TRBJ2-5 and V is TRBV10-2, with 12 bases aligning to TRBD2. The DNA matches TRBJ2-7 better at its end, which makes the J call doubtful. The CDR3 extends over 15 amino acids. Germline loops: CDR1 WSHSY, CDR2 SAAADI. The CDR3 region has the DNA TGCGCCAGCAGTGAGGCGACTAGCGGGAGATACGAGCAGTACTTC. It codes for CASSEATSGRYEQYF.

The J gene is TRBJ2-3, the V gene TRBV6-5; 7 nucleotides line up with TRBD2. The CDR3 runs to 15 residues. The J segment lost 0 bases and the V segment lost 2 bases, leaving 2 bases of the junction unmatched. Looked up from germline, CDR1 is MNHEY and CDR2 is SVGAGI. The CDR3 nucleotides are TGTGCCAGCAGTTACCTAGCGGCGAGCACAGATACGCAGTATTTT. Protein sequence: CASSYLAASTDTQYF.

The rearrangement links TRBV6-1 to TRBJ1-4; 8 bases match TRBD1. CDR3 length: 15 amino acids. Per the germline V gene, CDR1 is MNHNS and CDR2 is SASEGT. V trimming: 6 bases; J trimming: 7 bases; junction bases outside the gene matches: 10. The CDR3 region is CASSLMTGDVEKLFF. The CDR3 nucleotides read TGTGCCAGCAGCTTAATGACAGGGGATGTTGAAAAACTGTTTTTT.

V gene TRBV5-1 combines with J gene TRBJ2-1; D gene unclear. Germline V lookup: CDR1 SGHRS, CDR2 YFSETQ. This CDR3 contains 17 residues. The V and J ends lost 0 bases and 0 bases respectively, with 13 bases between them. CDR3 loop: CASSLGQVASSYNEQFF. The CDR3 nucleotides read TGCGCCAGCAGCTTGGGTCAGGTGGCCAGCTCCTACAATGAGCAGTTCTTC.

The chain recombines TRBV5-8 with TRBJ2-5, with D possibly being TRBD1 (6 bases). The V gene's germline CDR1 is SGHTS and CDR2 YDEGEE. V dropped 4 bases and J dropped 5 bases, with 9 bases sitting between them. The CDR3 runs 12 residues. DNA for the CDR3: TGTGCCAGCAGCAGCAGGGGTGAGACCCAGTACTTC. Protein: CASSSRGETQYF.

This CDR3 is CASSERQDKGQYF. For the CDR3, the DNA is TGCGCCAGCAGTGAGAGGCAGGACAAGGGCCAGTACTTC. The gene calls are TRBV10-2 and TRBJ2-7; D is perhaps TRBD1 (5 bases). The CDR3 has 13 amino acids. Between the trimmed V and J ends, which lost 2 bases and 10 bases, there was a span of 15 bases. Germline lookup yields CDR1 WSHSY and CDR2 SAAADI.

This clone was found a few times. The chain uses TRBV4-2 and TRBJ1-4, with D perhaps matching TRBD1 (6 bases). The ends were cut back, 0 bases at V and 7 bases at J, with 15 bases in the middle. CDR1 is LGHNA and CDR2 is YNFKEQ in the germline V gene. The CDR3 totals 16 residues. The CDR3 DNA reads as TGTGCCAGCAGCCAAGAAGGGGGTGTGGTTCGTGAAAAACTGTTTTTT. Amino acid sequence: CASSQEGGVVREKLFF.

The chain recombines TRBV5-1 with TRBJ1-1, with D hard to call. The CDR3 has 13 amino acids. Trimming took off 3 bases at V and 6 bases at J, with 12 bases between the two ends. In germline, CDR1 is SGHRS, CDR2 YFSETQ. The CDR3 region is CASSSDLRPEAFF. CDR3 in DNA: TGCGCCAGCAGCTCTGACTTGCGCCCTGAAGCTTTCTTT.

The chain links TRBV5-6 to TRBJ1-1; D is unresolved. Trimming shortened V by 2 bases and J by 4 bases, and 12 bases separated the two germline ends. Germline CDR1 is SGHDT and CDR2 is YYEEEE. This CDR3 is built from 14 residues. The CDR3 reads CASSFSWPVTEAFF. Here the CDR3 DNA reads TGTGCCAGCAGCTTTTCTTGGCCCGTCACTGAAGCTTTCTTT.

This clone was observed a handful of times. J is TRBJ1-2 and V is TRBV4-1, with D tentatively TRBD1 (5 bases). Deletions cut 0 bases from V and 4 bases from J, with 18 bases between. Germline CDR1 reads MGHRA; CDR2 reads YSYEKL. The CDR3 runs to 17 residues. CDR3 residues: CASSQDYPDKKGYGYTF. CDR3 sequence (DNA): TGCGCCAGCAGCCAAGATTATCCGGACAAGAAAGGCTATGGCTACACCTTC.

The chain is built from TRBV7-2 and TRBJ2-1; TRBD2 agrees at 9 bases. The CDR3 contains 16 residues. Germline-derived CDR1 and CDR2 are SGHTA and FQGNSA. Germline trimming cut 5 bases from V and 2 bases from J; bases unmatched to any gene: 7. The CDR3, as DNA: TGTGCCAGCAGCCTTCATAGCGGGGGAGCCTACAATGAGCAGTTCTTC. Its protein is CASSLHSGGAYNEQFF.

This clone appeared once. This chain uses TRBV30 with TRBJ1-5; 8 bases align to TRBD1. V gave up 1 base and J gave up 9 bases; unmatched junction bases: 2. Germline V gives CDR1 GTSNPN, CDR2 SVGIG (reference sequence). CDR3 length: 12 residues. CDR3 in amino acids: CAWSATGGPQHF. The DNA for the CDR3 is TGTGCCTGGAGTGCCACAGGGGGGCCCCAGCATTTT.

This chain links TRBV6-5 with TRBJ1-3, with D possibly TRBD1 on 6 matching bases. CDR1 and CDR2 (germline): MNHEY, SVGAGI. This CDR3 contains 13 residues. V was clipped by 10 bases and J by 2 bases, with 12 bases between them. The CDR3 here is CATTAGAGNTIYF. The CDR3 DNA sequence: TGTGCCACCACGGCAGGGGCTGGAAACACCATATATTTT.

The chain employs TRBV10-3 and TRBJ2-1; TRBD2 matches at 8 bases. The ends lost 7 bases at V and 3 bases at J; junction bases unmatched: 5. The CDR3 has 14 residues. Germline CDR1 and CDR2: ENHRY and SYGVKD. The CDR3 DNA sequence: TGTGCCATCAAGGCTAGCGGGTTCTACAATGAGCAGTTCTTC. This encodes CAIKASGFYNEQFF.

The rearrangement uses TRBV27 and TRBJ2-3; the match to TRBD1 covers 8 bases. The V gene's germline CDR1 is MNHEY and CDR2 SMNVEV (reference sequence). The CDR3 length is 16 residues. The junction had 4 bases not matched to a gene; V was cut back by 0 bases and J by 2 bases. This CDR3 reads CASSLSPDRDTDTQYF. The CDR3 coding sequence is TGTGCCAGCAGTTTATCGCCGGACAGGGACACAGATACGCAGTATTTT.

This rearrangement joins TRBV27 to TRBJ1-2; 8 bases match TRBD1. Per germline, CDR1 MNHEY and CDR2 SMNVEV (reference sequence). The CDR3 loop spans 14 amino acids. V lost 6 bases to trimming and J lost 7 bases; unmatched junction nucleotides: 10. CDR3: CASRTGARASGYTF. In DNA, the CDR3 is TGTGCCAGCAGGACAGGGGCAAGAGCCAGTGGCTACACCTTC.

This chain connects TRBV30 to TRBJ1-1; D not certain. The CDR3 extends over 17 amino acids. Germline loops: CDR1 GTSNPN, CDR2 SVGIG (reference sequence). V lost 0 bases to trimming and J lost 4 bases, with 21 bases between them. DNA of the CDR3: TGTGCCTGGAGTGTACTCCCCTTGGGTGACTCGGGCACTGAAGCTTTCTTT. It is translated as CAWSVLPLGDSGTEAFF.

The rearrangement uses TRBV6-4 and TRBJ2-1, with 9 bases identical to TRBD2. Trimming at V came to 6 bases and at J to 6 bases, leaving 6 bases not matched to a gene. CDR1 and CDR2 from the germline V gene are MRHNA and SNTAGT. This CDR3 comprises 14 residues. In DNA form, the CDR3 reads TGTGCCAGCAGCCCCGGGACTAGCTTCAATGAGCAGTTCTTC. Protein product: CASSPGTSFNEQFF.

This clone occurred a few times. The J gene is TRBJ1-2, the V gene TRBV23-1; TRBD1 matches 7 bases. TRBV23-1 is an open reading frame whose function is uncertain. The CDR3 length is 15 residues. V gave up 2 bases and J gave up 0 bases; unmatched junction bases: 3. Written as DNA, the CDR3 is TGCGCCAGCAGTCAAATCGACAGGGCTAACTATGGCTACACCTTC. Amino acids: CASSQIDRANYGYTF.

V gene TRBV19 combines with J gene TRBJ1-2, with D perhaps matching TRBD1 (6 bases). CDR1 is LNHDA and CDR2 is SQIVND in the germline V gene (reference sequence). Trimming took off 8 bases at V and 2 bases at J, with 12 bases between the two ends. CDR3 length equals 13 residues. DNA for the CDR3: TGTGCCAGTCTCAATACAGGGAACTATGGCTACACCTTC. Protein product: CASLNTGNYGYTF.

The chain employs TRBV7-8 and TRBJ2-2; D perhaps matches TRBD2 (6 bases). V lost 7 bases and J 4 bases, leaving 13 bases between the germline ends. The CDR3 loop spans 14 amino acids. Germline loops: CDR1 SGHVS, CDR2 FQNEAQ. In DNA form, the CDR3 reads TGTGCCAGCAACCCCGGGACTCTCACCGGGGAGCTGTTTTTT. Amino acids: CASNPGTLTGELFF.

The V call is TRBV30, the J call TRBJ2-2, with D unresolved. The CDR3 runs 13 residues. Germline CDR1 is GTSNPN and CDR2 is SVGIG (reference sequence). Trimming removed 2 bases at V and 1 base at J, with 5 bases between. CDR3 sequence (DNA): TGTGCCTGGAGTATATTGAACACCGGGGAGCTGTTTTTT. Protein sequence: CAWSILNTGELFF. Variable domain in full (rest from reference TRBV30 and TRBJ2-2): SQTIHQWPATLVQPVGSPLSLECTVEGTSNPNLYWYRQAAGRGLQLLFYSVGIGQISSEVPQNLSASRPQDRQFILSSKKLLLSDSGFYLCAWSILNTGELFFGEGSRLTVL.